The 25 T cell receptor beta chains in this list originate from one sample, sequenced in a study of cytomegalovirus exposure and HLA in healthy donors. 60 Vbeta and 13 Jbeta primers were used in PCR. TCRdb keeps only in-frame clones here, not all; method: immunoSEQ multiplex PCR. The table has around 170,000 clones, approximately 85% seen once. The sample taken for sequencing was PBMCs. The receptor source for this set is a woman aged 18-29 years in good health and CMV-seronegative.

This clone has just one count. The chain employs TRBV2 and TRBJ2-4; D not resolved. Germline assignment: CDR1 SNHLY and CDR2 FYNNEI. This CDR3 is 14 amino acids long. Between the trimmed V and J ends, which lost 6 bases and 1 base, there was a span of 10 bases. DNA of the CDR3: TGTGCCAGCAGGTTCTCGGAGGCCAAAAACATTCAGTACTTC. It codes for CASRFSEAKNIQYF.

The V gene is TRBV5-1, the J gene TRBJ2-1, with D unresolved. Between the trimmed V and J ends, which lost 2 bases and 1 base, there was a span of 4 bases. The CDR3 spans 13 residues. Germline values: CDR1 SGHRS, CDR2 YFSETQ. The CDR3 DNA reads TGCGCCAGCAGCTTACAATCCTACAATGAGCAGTTCTTC. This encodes CASSLQSYNEQFF.

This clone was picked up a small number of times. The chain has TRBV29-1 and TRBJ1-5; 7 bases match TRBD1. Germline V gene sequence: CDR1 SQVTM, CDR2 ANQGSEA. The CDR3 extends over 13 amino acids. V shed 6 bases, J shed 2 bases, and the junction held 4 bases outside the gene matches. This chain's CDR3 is CSVGTARNQPQHF. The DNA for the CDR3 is TGCAGCGTGGGGACAGCGCGCAATCAGCCCCAGCATTTT.

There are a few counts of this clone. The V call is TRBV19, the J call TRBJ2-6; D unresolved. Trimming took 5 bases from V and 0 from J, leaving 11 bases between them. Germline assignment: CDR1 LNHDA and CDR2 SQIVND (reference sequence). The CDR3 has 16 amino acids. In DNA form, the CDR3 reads TGTGCCAGTAGTCAGGTATCCAGCTCTGGGGCCAACGTCCTGACTTTC. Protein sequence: CASSQVSSSGANVLTF.

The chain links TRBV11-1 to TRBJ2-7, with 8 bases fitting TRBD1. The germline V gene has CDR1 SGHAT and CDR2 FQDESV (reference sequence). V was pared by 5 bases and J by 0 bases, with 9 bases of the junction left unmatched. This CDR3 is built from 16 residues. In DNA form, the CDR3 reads TGTGCCAGCAGCCCACAGGGGGGCGAAAGCTCCTACGAGCAGTACTTC. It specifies CASSPQGGESSYEQYF.

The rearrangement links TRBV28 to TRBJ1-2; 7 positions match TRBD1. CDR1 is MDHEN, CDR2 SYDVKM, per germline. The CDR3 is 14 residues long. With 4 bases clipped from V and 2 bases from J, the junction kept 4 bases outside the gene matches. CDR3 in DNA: TGTGCCAGCAGTTCCCCGACAGGGAACTATGGCTACACCTTC. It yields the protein CASSSPTGNYGYTF.

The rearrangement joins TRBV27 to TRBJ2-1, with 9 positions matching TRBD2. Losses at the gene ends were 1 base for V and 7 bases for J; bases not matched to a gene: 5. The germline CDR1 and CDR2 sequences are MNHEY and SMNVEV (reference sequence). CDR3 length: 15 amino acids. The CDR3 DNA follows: TGTGCCAGCAGTTTATGGGTAGCGGGAGTTAATGAGCAGTTCTTC. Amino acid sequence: CASSLWVAGVNEQFF.

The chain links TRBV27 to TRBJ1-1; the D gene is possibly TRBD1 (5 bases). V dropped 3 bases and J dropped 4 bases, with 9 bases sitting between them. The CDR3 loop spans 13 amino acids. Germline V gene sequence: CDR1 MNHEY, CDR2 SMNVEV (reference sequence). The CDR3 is CASSFIGVTEAFF. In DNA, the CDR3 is TGTGCCAGCAGTTTCATAGGGGTCACTGAAGCTTTCTTT.

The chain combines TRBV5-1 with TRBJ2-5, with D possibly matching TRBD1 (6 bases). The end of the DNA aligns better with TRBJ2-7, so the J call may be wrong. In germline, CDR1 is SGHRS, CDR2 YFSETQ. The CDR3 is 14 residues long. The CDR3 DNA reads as TGCGCCAGCAGGGCCGGGTGGGGGCAGTACGAGCAGTACTTC. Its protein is CASRAGWGQYEQYF.

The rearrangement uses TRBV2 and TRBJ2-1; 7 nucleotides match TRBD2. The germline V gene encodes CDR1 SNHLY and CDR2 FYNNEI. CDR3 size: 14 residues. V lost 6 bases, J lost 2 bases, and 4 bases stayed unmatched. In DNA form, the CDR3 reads TGTGCCAGCAGGTCTAGCGGACCCTACAATGAGCAGTTCTTC. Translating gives CASRSSGPYNEQFF.

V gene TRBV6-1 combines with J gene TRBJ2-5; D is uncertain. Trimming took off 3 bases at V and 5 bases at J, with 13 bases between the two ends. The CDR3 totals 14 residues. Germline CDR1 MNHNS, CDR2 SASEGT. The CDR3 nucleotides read TGTGCCAGCAGTGACTGGCTCCTTTTGGAGACCCAGTACTTC. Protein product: CASSDWLLLETQYF.

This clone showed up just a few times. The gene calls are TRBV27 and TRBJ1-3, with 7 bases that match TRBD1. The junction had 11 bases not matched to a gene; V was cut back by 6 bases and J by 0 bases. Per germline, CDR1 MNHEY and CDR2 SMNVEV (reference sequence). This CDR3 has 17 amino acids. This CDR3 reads CASRQNTGVYSGNTIYF. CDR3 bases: TGTGCCAGCAGGCAAAACACAGGGGTCTACTCTGGAAACACCATATATTTT.

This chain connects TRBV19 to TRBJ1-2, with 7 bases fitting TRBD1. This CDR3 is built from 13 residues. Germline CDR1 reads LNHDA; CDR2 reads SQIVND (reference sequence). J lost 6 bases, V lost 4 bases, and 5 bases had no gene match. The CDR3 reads CASSSTGTDGYTF. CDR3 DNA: TGTGCCAGTAGTAGCACCGGGACAGATGGCTACACCTTC. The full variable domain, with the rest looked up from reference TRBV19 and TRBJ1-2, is DGGITQSPKYLFRKEGQNVTLSCEQNLNHDAMYWYRQDPGQGLRLIYYSQIVNDFQKGDIAEGYSVSREKKESFPLTVTSAQKNPTAFYLCASSSTGTDGYTFGSGTRLTVV.

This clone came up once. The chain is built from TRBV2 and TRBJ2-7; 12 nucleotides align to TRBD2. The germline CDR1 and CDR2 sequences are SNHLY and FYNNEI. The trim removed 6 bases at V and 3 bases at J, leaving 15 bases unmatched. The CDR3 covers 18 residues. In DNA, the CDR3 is TGTGCCAGCAGGGACAGGGGCCTTTCTAGCGGGAGGGTCTACGAGCAGTACTTC. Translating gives CASRDRGLSSGRVYEQYF.

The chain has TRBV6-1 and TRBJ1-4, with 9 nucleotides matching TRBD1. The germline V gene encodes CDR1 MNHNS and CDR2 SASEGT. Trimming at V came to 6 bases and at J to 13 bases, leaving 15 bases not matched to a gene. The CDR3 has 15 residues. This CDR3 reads CASSLGTGPNVLLFF. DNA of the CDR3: TGTGCCAGCAGCCTAGGGACAGGGCCCAACGTTTTACTGTTTTTT.

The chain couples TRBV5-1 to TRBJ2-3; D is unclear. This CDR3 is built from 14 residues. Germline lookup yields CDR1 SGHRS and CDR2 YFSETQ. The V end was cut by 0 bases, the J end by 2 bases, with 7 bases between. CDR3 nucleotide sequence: TGCGCCAGCAGCTTGGCTACTCCCACAGATACGCAGTATTTT. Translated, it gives CASSLATPTDTQYF.

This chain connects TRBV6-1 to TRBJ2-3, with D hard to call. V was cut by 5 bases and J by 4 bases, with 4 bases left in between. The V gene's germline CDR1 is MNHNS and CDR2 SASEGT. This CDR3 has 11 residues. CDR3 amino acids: CASSPADTQYF. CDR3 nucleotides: TGTGCCAGCAGTCCGGCAGATACGCAGTATTTT.

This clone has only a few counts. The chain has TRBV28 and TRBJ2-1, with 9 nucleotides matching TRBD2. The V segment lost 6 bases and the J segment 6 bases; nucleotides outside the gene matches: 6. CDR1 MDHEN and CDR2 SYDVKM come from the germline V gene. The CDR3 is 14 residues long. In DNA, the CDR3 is TGTGCCAGCAGCCCAGCGGGAGGTCGCAATGAGCAGTTCTTC. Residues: CASSPAGGRNEQFF.

The DNA of the CDR3 is TGTGCCAGCAGCAGAACTATAGCTGAAGCTTTCTTT. Translation: CASSRTIAEAFF. The chain uses TRBV7-9 and TRBJ1-1; D unclear. This CDR3 spans 12 amino acids. Germline V gene lookup returns CDR1 SEHNR and CDR2 FQNEAQ (reference sequence). V was pared by 5 bases and J by 6 bases, with 10 bases between.

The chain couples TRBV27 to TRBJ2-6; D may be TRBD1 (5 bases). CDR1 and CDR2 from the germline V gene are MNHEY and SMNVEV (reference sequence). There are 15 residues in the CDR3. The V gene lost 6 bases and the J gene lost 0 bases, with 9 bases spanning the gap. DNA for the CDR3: TGTGCCAGCAGCCAGGGCCCCTCTGGGGCCAACGTCCTGACTTTC. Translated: CASSQGPSGANVLTF.

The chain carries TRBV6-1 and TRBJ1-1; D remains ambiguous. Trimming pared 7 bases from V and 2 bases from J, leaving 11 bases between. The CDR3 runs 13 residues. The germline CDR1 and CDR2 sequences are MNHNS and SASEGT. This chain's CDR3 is CASIGRGNTEAFF. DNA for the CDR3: TGTGCCAGCATCGGACGGGGTAACACTGAAGCTTTCTTT.

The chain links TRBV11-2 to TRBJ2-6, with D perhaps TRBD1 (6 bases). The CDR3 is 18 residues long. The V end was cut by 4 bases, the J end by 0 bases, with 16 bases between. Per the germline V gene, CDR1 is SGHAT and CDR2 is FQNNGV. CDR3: CASSSRAGGLSGANVLTF. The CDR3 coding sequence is TGTGCCAGCAGCTCGCGGGCTGGGGGCCTCTCTGGGGCCAACGTCCTGACTTTC.

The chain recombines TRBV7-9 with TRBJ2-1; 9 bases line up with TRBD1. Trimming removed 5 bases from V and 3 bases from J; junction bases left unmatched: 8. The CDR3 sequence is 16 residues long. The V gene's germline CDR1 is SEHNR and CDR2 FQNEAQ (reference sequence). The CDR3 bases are TGTGCCAGCAGCGACCCGGGACAGGGAAACTACAATGAGCAGTTCTTC. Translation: CASSDPGQGNYNEQFF.

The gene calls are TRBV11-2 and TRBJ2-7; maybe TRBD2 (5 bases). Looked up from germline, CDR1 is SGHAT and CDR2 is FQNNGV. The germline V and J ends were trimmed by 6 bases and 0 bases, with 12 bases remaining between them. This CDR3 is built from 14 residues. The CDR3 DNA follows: TGTGCCAGCAGGTTTAGGGAGAGCTCCTACGAGCAGTACTTC. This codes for CASRFRESSYEQYF.

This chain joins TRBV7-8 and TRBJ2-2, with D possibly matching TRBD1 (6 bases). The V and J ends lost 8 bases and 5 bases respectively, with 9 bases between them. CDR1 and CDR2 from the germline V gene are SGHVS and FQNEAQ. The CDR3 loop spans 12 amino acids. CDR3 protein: CASFQGTGELFF. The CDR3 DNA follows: TGTGCCAGCTTTCAGGGGACCGGGGAGCTGTTTTTT. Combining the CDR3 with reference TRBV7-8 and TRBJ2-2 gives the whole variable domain GAGVSQSPRYKVAKRGQDVALRCDPISGHVSLFWYQQALGQGPEFLTYFQNEAQLDKSGLPSDRFFAERPEGSVSTLKIQRTQQEDSAVYLCASFQGTGELFFGEGSRLTVL.